The T cell receptor (beta chain) under discussion was sequenced for a study of sequential checkpoint blockade in melanoma. Study-wide background: Randomization was 1:1 between first-line nivolumab→ipilimumab and ipilimumab→nivolumab. After both sequences, patients received maintenance nivolumab.

Treatment defined: randomized to nivolumab then ipilimumab (arm A) or the reverse (arm B). Patients had received no earlier DNA-damaging chemotherapy. Sorted cells were live CD3+CD8+, lacking CD19 and CD56, from PBMCs. TCRdb's copy holds only in-frame clones and misses some; the assay was immunoSEQ multiplex PCR. The profile shows under 50,000 clones, around nine tenths of them singletons. With 5 bases removed from V and 3 bases from J, the gap between germline ends came to 25 bases. This CDR3 is 18 amino acids long. Per the germline V gene, CDR1 is SGHAT and CDR2 is FQNNGV. The starting material was CD8+ T cells sorted from blood (inferred from file names), obtained from a patient given nivolumab and ipilimumab in sequence. The genes are TRBV11-2 and TRBJ2-5; D perhaps matches TRBD1 (5 bases). This clonotype was sampled from a human donor with melanoma. This CDR3 is CASSLHSTRALGKETQYF. In DNA, the CDR3 is TGTGCCAGCAGCCTACATAGTACCAGGGCCCTGGGAAAAGAGACCCAGTACTTC.